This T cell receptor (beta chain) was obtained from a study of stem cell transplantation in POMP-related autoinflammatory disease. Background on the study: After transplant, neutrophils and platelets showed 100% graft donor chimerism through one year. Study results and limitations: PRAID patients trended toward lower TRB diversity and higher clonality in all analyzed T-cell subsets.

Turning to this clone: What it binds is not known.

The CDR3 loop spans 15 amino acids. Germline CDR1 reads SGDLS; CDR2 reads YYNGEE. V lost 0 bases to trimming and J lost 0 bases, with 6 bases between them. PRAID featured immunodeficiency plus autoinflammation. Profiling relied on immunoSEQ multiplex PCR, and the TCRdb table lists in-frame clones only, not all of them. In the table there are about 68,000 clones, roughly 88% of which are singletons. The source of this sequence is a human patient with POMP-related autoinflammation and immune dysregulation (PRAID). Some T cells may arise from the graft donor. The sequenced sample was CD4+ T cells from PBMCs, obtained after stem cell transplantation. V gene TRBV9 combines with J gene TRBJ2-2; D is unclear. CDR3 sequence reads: CASSVAYPNTGELFF. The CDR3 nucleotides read TGTGCCAGCAGCGTAGCCTACCCGAACACCGGGGAGCTGTTTTTT.